This T cell receptor beta chain was recovered during a study of T cells after yellow fever vaccination. TCRdb reprocessed the 5' RACE reads with MiXCR, giving one entry per CDR3 protein. The data show more than 350,000 distinct CDR3 sequences, more than 9% seen once. This material consisted of PBMCs, taken on the day of the first yellow fever vaccination. This clonotype originated in a man younger than 35 who received the YFV17D yellow fever vaccine.

The CDR3 here is CAWSEGGGNSPLHF. The CDR3 DNA sequence: TGTGCCTGGAGTGAGGGTGGAGGCAATTCACCCCTCCACTTT. The V and J genes are TRBV30 and TRBJ1-6; D gene ambiguous. The CDR3 sequence is 14 residues long. Trimming stripped 1 base from V and 7 bases from J, with 11 bases between. Germline V lookup: CDR1 GTSNPN, CDR2 SVGIG (reference sequence).